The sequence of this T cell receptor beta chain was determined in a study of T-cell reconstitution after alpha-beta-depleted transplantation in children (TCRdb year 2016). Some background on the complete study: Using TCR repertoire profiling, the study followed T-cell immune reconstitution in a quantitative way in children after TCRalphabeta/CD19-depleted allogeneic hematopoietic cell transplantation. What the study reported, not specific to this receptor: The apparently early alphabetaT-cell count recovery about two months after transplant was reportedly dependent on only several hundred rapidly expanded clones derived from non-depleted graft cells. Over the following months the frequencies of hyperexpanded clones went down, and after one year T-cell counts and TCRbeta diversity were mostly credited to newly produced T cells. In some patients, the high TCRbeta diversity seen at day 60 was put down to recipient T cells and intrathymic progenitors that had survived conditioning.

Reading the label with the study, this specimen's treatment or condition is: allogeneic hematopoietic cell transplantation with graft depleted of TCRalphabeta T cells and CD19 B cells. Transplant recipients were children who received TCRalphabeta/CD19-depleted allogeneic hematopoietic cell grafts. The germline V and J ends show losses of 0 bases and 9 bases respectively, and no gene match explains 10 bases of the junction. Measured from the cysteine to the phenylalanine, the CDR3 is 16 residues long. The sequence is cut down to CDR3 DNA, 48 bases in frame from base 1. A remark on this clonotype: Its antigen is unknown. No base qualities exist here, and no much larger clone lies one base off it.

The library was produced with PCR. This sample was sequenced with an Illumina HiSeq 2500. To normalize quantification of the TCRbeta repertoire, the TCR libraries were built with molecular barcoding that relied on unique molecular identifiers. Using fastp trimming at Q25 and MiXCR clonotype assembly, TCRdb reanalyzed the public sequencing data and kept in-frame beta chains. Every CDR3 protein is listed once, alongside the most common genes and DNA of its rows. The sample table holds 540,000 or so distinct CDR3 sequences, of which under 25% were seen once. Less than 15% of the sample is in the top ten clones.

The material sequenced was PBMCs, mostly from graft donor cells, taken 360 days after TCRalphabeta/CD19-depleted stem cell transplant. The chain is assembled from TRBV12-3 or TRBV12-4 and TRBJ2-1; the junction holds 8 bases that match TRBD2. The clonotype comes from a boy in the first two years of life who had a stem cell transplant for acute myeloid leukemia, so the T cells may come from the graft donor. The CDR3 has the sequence CASSLADGGACSEQFF. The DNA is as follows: TGTGCCAGCAGTTTAGCAGACGGGGGGGCCTGTTCTGAGCAGTTCTTC.